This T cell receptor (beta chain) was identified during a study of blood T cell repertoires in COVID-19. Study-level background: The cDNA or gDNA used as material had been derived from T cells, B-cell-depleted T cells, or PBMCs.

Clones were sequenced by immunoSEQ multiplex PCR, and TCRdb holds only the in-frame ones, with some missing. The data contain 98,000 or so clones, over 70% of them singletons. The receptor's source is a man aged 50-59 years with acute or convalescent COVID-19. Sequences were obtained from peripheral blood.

The CDR3 bases are TGTGCCAGCAGCTTAAAGAGAAGGGACTTGGTCACAGATACGCAGTATTTT. This gives the protein CASSLKRRDLVTDTQYF. The chain carries TRBV7-9 and TRBJ2-3, with D possibly being TRBD2 (6 bases). The ends were cut back, 2 bases at V and 2 bases at J, with 17 bases in the middle. Germline lookup yields CDR1 SEHNR and CDR2 FQNEAQ (reference sequence). This CDR3 spans 17 amino acids. The full variable domain, rest sourced from reference TRBV7-9 and TRBJ2-3, is DTGVSQNPRHKITKRGQNVTFRCDPISEHNRLYWYRQTLGQGPEFLTYFQNEAQLEKSRLLSDRFSAERPKGSFSTLEIQRTEQGDSAMYLCASSLKRRDLVTDTQYFGPGTRLTVL.